A single TCR beta chain is shown here with its context. The specificity of this receptor is unknown. Qualities for individual bases were not recorded, and no much larger clone is one base off. There are 13 amino acids in the CDR3, from cysteine to phenylalanine inclusive. CDR3 DNA only is kept here, 39 bases in frame from base 1. From the germline V gene, CDR1 is MNHNS and CDR2 is SASEGT. Trimming takes 6 bases from V and 0 bases from J, and the germline ends sit 9 bases apart. These data come from a study of cytomegalovirus exposure and HLA in healthy donors (dated by TCRdb to the late 2010s). Describing the broader study: In an earlier analysis of some 610 of the donors, 276 Gb of sequence data and roughly 100 million unique TCR beta sequences from about 179 million T cells were reported. An early release covering 500 to 750 HLA-typed donors comprised about 310 gigabases of sequencing data and about 90 million unique TCR sequences. Among the 398 genotyped donors, roughly 80% belonged to the genetic ancestry cluster associated with self-reported Caucasian donors. The study aimed to test whether signatures of past pathogen exposure could be identified by cataloging public T cell receptors. The T cell repertoires of around 730 subjects were profiled by immunosequencing and related to cytomegalovirus serostatus. Besides the first cohort of more than 650 subjects, a separate validation cohort made up of 120 or so different subjects was used. To predict cytomegalovirus infection status, the study combined high-throughput TCR immunosequencing, statistical association of individual TCRs with disease status, and machine learning. A later analysis re-examined previously published TCR beta repertoires from roughly 720 donors and added high-resolution HLA genotyping to investigate patterns of TCR occurrence. The later analysis used no new phenotypic data to find candidate immune exposures, relying instead on TCR beta sequences and their occurrence across donors. An earlier analysis of some 500 of the donors used high-throughput TCR beta sequencing to judge whether each TCR beta V gene segment behaved as functional or pseudogenic. Donor age, sex, ethnicity and CMV serostatus were collected together with the repertoire data. Genome-wide SNP genotypes for about 60% of the roughly 700 donors were used in a later genetic analysis, which treated that subset as a discovery cohort. Every repertoire in the discovery cohort had been generated on one and the same sequencing platform. Both class I and class II loci were covered by HLA typing, at four-digit resolution. Typing coverage varied by locus: about 629-640 donors for A, B, C, DRB1 and DQB1; roughly 560 for DQA1; approximately 570 for DPA1; roughly 450 for DPB1. A handful of DR-DQ haplotypes were handled as single units for association and clustering because linkage in the cohort was strong. Among roughly 400 genotyped donors of the cohort, an average of approximately 240,000 unique TCR beta nucleotide sequences was sequenced per donor, of which roughly 17% were non-productive.

What the research found in general, with its limitations: A group of highly shared sequence variants was considered likely to be a technical artifact of the sequencing pipeline. Some 15 rarely observed V segments, including chromosome 9 orphons, were excluded from the earlier analysis of some 590 of the donors because counts were too low. CMV serostatus was the only immune exposure information available for the cohort. At a false discovery rate of 0.05, a later analysis linked under 20,000 TCR beta sequences to specific HLA alleles. A further reported finding was that TCR beta sequences accurately predicted the HLA-A and HLA-B alleles for most subjects in the first cohort. According to a later analysis, most CMV-associated TCR beta chains appeared to be HLA-restricted, and the HLA associations seemed to be driven largely by CMV exposure. According to a later genetic analysis, donors in an Asian-associated ancestry cluster had fewer N-insertions in productive TCRs than the roughly 700-donor mean. In a later genetic analysis, a missense DCLRE1C variant was associated with V-gene and J-gene trimming of TCR beta chains, and the association was replicated in an independent cohort. Linkage disequilibrium might explain the correlated functional status among segregating V segments, but an unknown experimental factor could not be excluded. The cohort was sequenced for TCR beta chains only, and without alpha or paired-chain data the features that could be detected were limited. In an earlier analysis of 450 to 750 of the donors, most TCR beta V segments appeared in productive rearrangements about 87% or about 30% of the time, broadly matching IMGT annotations. Strong co-occurrence of HLA alleles, especially DR and DQ, made assigning TCR associations to individual alleles difficult. In vitro tests confirmed that a few of the cytomegalovirus-associated TCR beta chains recognize cytomegalovirus antigens. Some IMGT-functional V segments, including TRBV6-2 and TRBV6-3, could not be told apart with the 87-base-pair reads, so those segments were excluded. In the study, 150 to 200 TCR beta chains were listed as associated with cytomegalovirus. Most TCR sequences were seen in very few donors, while some public TCRs were found in many individuals. In a later analysis, HLA-associated TCR beta chains were found to be more clonally expanded and to have lower generation probabilities than equally common non-associated chains. The classifier was reported to diagnose cytomegalovirus status with high specificity and sensitivity in both the original and validation cohorts. HLA typing was unavailable for some donors at each locus, so association tests used only the typed subset. Sequencing depth was assumed to be roughly uniform across donors in the presence/absence analyses, though that assumption may not hold. According to the authors, the approach could potentially be generalized to other disease states and immunological phenotypes. According to a later analysis, TCR association rates differed among HLA loci, with DRB1 alleles showing the most associated TCRs and HLA-C alleles showing the fewest. A later analysis reported that several top co-occurrence clusters appeared linked to parvovirus B19, influenza, CMV and Epstein-Barr virus.

The method behind the library was the immunoSEQ multiplex PCR assay. The multiplex PCR relied on a mix of 60 forward primers for TCR Vbeta segments and 13 reverse primers for TCR Jbeta segments. Amplification of the CDR3 region of rearranged TCR beta genes was performed with a multiplex PCR assay on genomic DNA. On the Illumina HiSeq System, the amplified TCR beta libraries were sequenced as 87-base-pair reads. On the authors' methods: Across the roughly 600 repertoires, a later analysis counted 80 million or so unique TCR beta chains, 9.5 million to 13 million of which were shared by at least two donors. Raw reads were error-corrected and collapsed into unique sequences with a nearest-neighbor algorithm that merged closely related sequences to remove PCR and sequencing errors. CDR3 sequences were aligned to IMGT reference sequences to assign V, D and J gene segments. For a sequence to be retained, a match of at least six nucleotides to both a V gene segment and a J gene segment was required. A rearrangement was called productive if the CDR3 had no stop codons and remained in frame with V and J, and every other rearrangement was called non-productive. CDR3 was defined by IMGT convention, running from the second conserved V-encoded cysteine to the conserved J-encoded phenylalanine. The earlier analysis of more than 450 of the donors excluded sequences that lacked an unambiguous match to a single V gene segment. An earlier analysis of some 500 of the donors classified V segments as functional when productive rearrangements were above 56.7% and as segregating when the standard deviation between donors was above 5%. A statistical classification framework was developed to diagnose cytomegalovirus status using the catalog of TCR beta chain sequences. A later analysis assigned V and J genes by comparing TCR nucleotide sequences with IMGT/GENE-DB human TR gene sequences. The TCRdist pipeline was used in a later analysis to assign CDR3 sequences and most-parsimonious VDJ recombination scenarios. A later analysis defined each TCR beta chain by its CDR3 amino acid sequence plus V-gene family, and excluded reads lacking a unique V-gene family. A later analysis removed nearly 600 highly shared, low-generation-probability nucleotide sequences to deal with suspected cross-contamination and a sequencing artifact. In a later analysis, a clonal expansion index for each public chain was calculated from normalized within-repertoire ranks of inferred template counts. In a later analysis, generation probabilities were computed using a VDJ recombination model fitted to out-of-frame rearrangements, and the results were checked against IGoR. In a later analysis, hypergeometric tests were used to score TCR-TCR, TCR-HLA and TCR-CMV co-occurrence, with a repertoire-size bias correction applied to TCR pairs. A later analysis estimated false discovery rates by permuting HLA or CMV assignments 20 times. In a later analysis, co-occurring TCRs were grouped with DBSCAN, and TCRdist sequence similarity was added when clustering was performed within HLA-allele-positive subsets. Repertoires with fewer than 30,000 or more than 120,000 public chains, plus five repertoires with anomalous nucleotide sharing, were excluded from co-occurrence clustering. The source is immuneACCESS, and TCRdb retained only in-frame sequences with V and J called. Part of the clones is not carried over; for the studies checked, unresolved V genes explain less than half of this, and the remainder is unexplained. From that table come the V and J calls and clone size; the DNA was used to work out D and trimming. The table for this sample lists 55,000 to 80,000 clones; 65% to 90% of them were counted only once. Of the sample, around a tenth is held by the ten largest clones.

The cohort comprised some 700 healthy bone marrow donors. At the time of sampling, every cohort member was nominally healthy, though immune exposures that went unrecorded were likely present. The donor was CMV seronegative and was included in the group of a few hundred seronegative cohort members. A peripheral blood sample was collected from each donor, and TCR beta sequencing was performed on peripheral blood mononuclear cells. The Qiagen DNeasy Blood Extraction Kit was used to extract genomic DNA from the blood cell samples. Sequencing input: PBMCs. The sequence links TRBV6-1 to TRBJ2-7; TRBD2 is a weak D gene call, 6 bases matching. The clonotype was recovered from a female donor in good health and CMV-seronegative. The CDR3 amino acid sequence is: CASRPSASYEQYF. The bases are TGTGCCAGCAGACCTAGCGCCTCCTACGAGCAGTACTTC.